The 18 T cell receptor beta chains listed next were all sequenced from one sample in a study of blood T cell repertoires in COVID-19. Some clones are missing from TCRdb's copy, which holds only in-frame ones; the method was immunoSEQ multiplex PCR. The table includes 190,000 or so clones, around nine tenths detected once. The sequenced material came from peripheral blood. All receptors come from a man between 35 and 55 years old with active or convalescent COVID-19.

V and J are TRBV4-2 and TRBJ1-2, with D perhaps matching TRBD1 (6 bases). Germline V gene lookup returns CDR1 LGHNA and CDR2 YNFKEQ. The V gene lost 1 base and the J gene lost 6 bases, with 15 bases spanning the gap. The CDR3 spans 15 residues. The CDR3 reads CASSQAGGGPHGYTF. CDR3 coding DNA: TGTGCCAGCAGCCAAGCGGGAGGGGGGCCGCATGGCTACACCTTC.

J is TRBJ2-7 and V is TRBV28; 9 bases align to TRBD1. The CDR3 is made up of 14 amino acids. Germline CDR1 reads MDHEN; CDR2 reads SYDVKM. The V segment lost 5 bases and the J segment 6 bases; nucleotides outside the gene matches: 8. Here the CDR3 reads CASSAYRGRAEQYF. CDR3 sequence (DNA): TGTGCCAGCAGTGCCTACAGGGGGCGCGCCGAGCAGTACTTC. The full variable domain, rest sourced from reference TRBV28 and TRBJ2-7, is DVKVTQSSRYLVKRTGEKVFLECVQDMDHENMFWYRQDPGLGLRLIYFSYDVKMKEKGDIPEGYSVSREKKERFSLILESASTNQTSMYLCASSAYRGRAEQYFGPGTRLTVT.

V and J are TRBV9 and TRBJ1-3; D ambiguous. CDR3 length: 15 residues. Looked up from germline, CDR1 is SGDLS and CDR2 is YYNGEE. V was trimmed by 0 bases and J by 0 bases, leaving 7 bases between them. The CDR3 protein is CASSVDESSGNTIYF. DNA for the CDR3: TGTGCCAGCAGCGTAGACGAGTCCTCTGGAAACACCATATATTTT.

J is TRBJ1-1 and V is TRBV11-3; 11 nucleotides match TRBD1. The germline V gene has CDR1 SGHNT and CDR2 YENEEA. V dropped 0 bases and J dropped 1; count of bases not matched to a gene: 7. This CDR3 contains 18 residues. The CDR3: CASSLDGQGAIWNTEAFF. Here the CDR3 DNA reads TGTGCCAGCAGCTTAGACGGACAGGGGGCAATTTGGAACACTGAAGCTTTCTTT.

This clone was detected only once. V usage is TRBV6-1 and J usage is TRBJ2-1; 7 bases are shared with TRBD2. The germline CDR1 and CDR2 sequences are MNHNS and SASEGT. The CDR3 contains 14 residues. Unmatched junction bases numbered 4, after V lost 7 bases and J lost 1 base. In nucleotides, the CDR3 is TGTGCCAGCAAAGCGGGGCGTTCCTACAATGAGCAGTTCTTC. As protein: CASKAGRSYNEQFF.

V gene TRBV9 combines with J gene TRBJ1-1; no definite D call. The germline V gene encodes CDR1 SGDLS and CDR2 YYNGEE. Trimming left V 4 bases short and J 6 bases short, with 13 bases between. The CDR3 length is 13 residues. DNA of the CDR3: TGTGCCAGCAGCTTTACCCTGGGAGCTGAAGCTTTCTTT. As protein: CASSFTLGAEAFF.

The rearrangement joins TRBV9 to TRBJ1-3; D gene unclear. Germline V gene lookup returns CDR1 SGDLS and CDR2 YYNGEE. The ends were cut back, 4 bases at V and 0 bases at J, with 11 bases in the middle. The CDR3 spans 15 residues. In nucleotides, the CDR3 is TGTGCCAGCAGCCTTCGGACTCGCTCTGGAAACACCATATATTTT. It is translated as CASSLRTRSGNTIYF.

V and J are TRBV28 and TRBJ2-7; D is undetermined. The germline CDR1 and CDR2 sequences are MDHEN and SYDVKM. This CDR3 region has 14 residues. V was clipped by 2 bases and J by 5 bases, with 13 bases between them. In DNA, the CDR3 is TGTGCCAGCAGTTTAATCCCCCTAGGTCACGAGCAGTACTTC. It codes for CASSLIPLGHEQYF.

About this clone: One end of the junction does not line up with germline, which may come from a read error. This chain links TRBV11-2 with TRBJ2-7; 15 positions match TRBD2. The CDR3 loop spans 14 amino acids. Per germline, CDR1 SGHAT and CDR2 FQNNGV. In DNA form, the CDR3 reads TGTGCCAGCAGCTTAAACCCGGGACTAGCGGGGGGCAACTTC. Its protein is CASSLNPGLAGGNF. Combining the CDR3 with reference TRBV11-2 and TRBJ2-7 gives the whole variable domain EAGVAQSPRYKIIEKRQSVAFWCNPISGHATLYWYQQILGQGPKLLIQFQNNGVVDDSQLPKDRFSAERLKGVDSTLKIQPAKLEDSAVYLCASSLNPGLAGGNFGPGTRLTVT.

The chain is built from TRBV28 and TRBJ1-3, with D tentatively TRBD1 (6 bases). The germline V and J ends were trimmed by 2 bases and 4 bases, with 9 bases remaining between them. The CDR3 sequence is 14 residues long. CDR1 MDHEN and CDR2 SYDVKM come from the germline V gene. The CDR3 loop reads CASSLGQGGNTIYF. The CDR3 DNA is TGTGCCAGCAGTTTAGGGCAGGGGGGAAACACCATATATTTT.

The chain joins TRBV15 to TRBJ1-1, with a possible D match to TRBD1 (6 bases). V lost 5 bases, J lost 0 bases, and 10 bases lay in between. The CDR3 consists of 14 residues. Looked up from germline, CDR1 is LNHNV and CDR2 is YYDKDF (reference sequence). DNA for the CDR3: TGTGCCACCAGCTGGGGACAAGTGAACACTGAAGCTTTCTTT. Its protein product is CATSWGQVNTEAFF.

This sequence joins TRBV2 and TRBJ2-2; the match to TRBD1 covers 7 bases. The trim removed 6 bases at V and 0 bases at J, leaving 19 bases unmatched. Germline V gives CDR1 SNHLY, CDR2 FYNNEI. The CDR3 is made up of 20 amino acids. The CDR3 sequence is CASREARGQRERPNTGELFF. In DNA, the CDR3 is TGTGCCAGCAGGGAGGCCCGGGGACAGAGGGAAAGACCGAACACCGGGGAGCTGTTTTTT.

The V and J genes are TRBV6-5 and TRBJ1-2; 8 bases align to TRBD1. The V gene end was trimmed by 2 bases and the J gene end by 6 bases; junction bases not matched to a gene: 5. Germline CDR1 reads MNHEY; CDR2 reads SVGAGI. This CDR3 has 14 residues. The DNA for the CDR3 is TGTGCCAGCAGTTACCAGGGGGCGGATGATGGCTACACCTTC. Its protein is CASSYQGADDGYTF.

The V gene is TRBV4-1, the J gene TRBJ2-7, with 7 bases matching TRBD2. From germline, CDR1 is MGHRA and CDR2 YSYEKL. Trimming took 0 bases from V and 1 from J; bases not matched to a gene: 6. CDR3 length: 16 residues. The CDR3 reads CASSQEAAGRSYEQYF. DNA for the CDR3: TGCGCCAGCAGCCAAGAGGCAGCGGGGAGATCCTACGAGCAGTACTTC.

The CDR3 spells CSASEGGFNQPQHF. In nucleotides, the CDR3 is TGCAGTGCTAGTGAGGGGGGGTTTAATCAGCCCCAGCATTTT. V and J are TRBV20-1 and TRBJ1-5, with D maybe TRBD1 (6 bases). The CDR3 spans 14 residues. V gave up 3 bases and J gave up 4 bases, with 13 bases separating them. The germline CDR1 and CDR2 sequences are DFQATT and SNEGSKA (reference sequence).

The gene calls are TRBV30 and TRBJ1-2; D unresolved. The CDR3 sequence is 13 residues long. Germline assignment: CDR1 GTSNPN and CDR2 SVGIG (reference sequence). V lost 0 bases and J 0 bases, leaving 5 bases between the germline ends. The CDR3 loop is CAWSVRANYGYTF. The CDR3 DNA reads TGTGCCTGGAGTGTAAGAGCTAACTATGGCTACACCTTC.

This clone came up a few times. The chain joins TRBV6-6 to TRBJ2-7, with 8 positions matching TRBD1. The CDR3 is made up of 15 amino acids. J was trimmed by 1 base and V by 8 bases; bases with no gene match: 10. Germline V gene data show CDR1 as MNHNY and CDR2 as SVGAGI (reference sequence). CDR3 bases: TGTGCCAGCTCCTCTGGACAGGGTCGATCCTACGAGCAGTACTTC. Its protein is CASSSGQGRSYEQYF.

This clone showed up just a few times. The chain recombines TRBV4-1 with TRBJ1-1, with no clear D. With 0 bases removed from V and 4 bases from J, the gap between germline ends came to 24 bases. This CDR3 contains 19 residues. Germline V gene data show CDR1 as MGHRA and CDR2 as YSYEKL. Here the CDR3 reads CASSQDPLRGSGFGTEAFF. The CDR3 coding sequence is TGCGCCAGCAGCCAAGATCCACTCCGGGGTTCAGGATTCGGCACTGAAGCTTTCTTT.